Detailed here is one T cell receptor beta chain. This entry comes from a study of blood T cell repertoires in COVID-19. For the study at large: Samples representing acute and convalescent COVID-19 were sourced from the United States, Italy and Spain. From T cells, B-cell-depleted T cells, or PBMCs came the material, which was cDNA or gDNA.

Germline V CDR1 and CDR2: SGDLS, YYNGEE. CDR3 size: 14 residues. With 2 bases removed from V and 0 bases from J, the gap between germline ends came to 7 bases. Original handling: Reference gene primers were amplified, and this amplification served to estimate nucleated cell counts. Generated by immunoSEQ multiplex PCR, the TCRdb table keeps only in-frame clones and is missing some. The DNA was the basis for D and trimming; V, J and clone size are from that table. The table lists about 300,000 clones, about 84% of them singletons. The receptor was derived from a woman aged 50 to 60 with acute or convalescent COVID-19. V gene TRBV9 combines with J gene TRBJ2-3; D remains ambiguous. Material for sequencing was peripheral blood. Written as DNA, the CDR3 is TGTGCCAGCAGCGTGACAACTAGCACAGATACGCAGTATTTT. It yields the protein CASSVTTSTDTQYF. Looking up the rest from reference TRBV9 and TRBJ2-3 gives the full variable domain: DSGVTQTPKHLITATGQRVTLRCSPRSGDLSVYWYQQSLDQGLQFLIQYYNGEERAKGNILERFSAQQFPDLHSELNLSSLELGDSALYFCASSVTTSTDTQYFGPGTRLTVL.